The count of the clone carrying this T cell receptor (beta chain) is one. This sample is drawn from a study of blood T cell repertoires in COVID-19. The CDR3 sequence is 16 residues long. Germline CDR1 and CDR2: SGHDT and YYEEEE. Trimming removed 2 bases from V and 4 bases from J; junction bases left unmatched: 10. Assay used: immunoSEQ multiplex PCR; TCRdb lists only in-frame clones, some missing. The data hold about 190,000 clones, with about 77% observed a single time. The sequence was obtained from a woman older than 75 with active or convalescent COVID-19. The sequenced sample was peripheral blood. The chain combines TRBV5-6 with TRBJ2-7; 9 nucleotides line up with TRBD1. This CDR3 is CASSLRTGALHYEQYF. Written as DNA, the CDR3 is TGTGCCAGCAGCTTAAGGACAGGGGCCCTTCATTACGAGCAGTACTTC. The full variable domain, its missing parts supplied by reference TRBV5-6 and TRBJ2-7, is DAGVTQSPTHLIKTRGQQVTLRCSPKSGHDTVSWYQQALGQGPQFIFQYYEEEERQRGNFPDRFSGHQFPNYSSELNVNALLLGDSALYLCASSLRTGALHYEQYFGPGTRLTVT.